The 30 T cell receptor beta chains below all came from one sample that was sequenced in a study of T-cell memory formation after mild COVID-19. TCRdb independently ran MiXCR on the 5' RACE reads; one entry per CDR3 protein. Found here are more than 35,000 distinct CDR3 sequences, 8.5% to 10% of them singletons; the top ten hold 10% to 15%. Sequencing input: PBMCs or a T cell subset sorted from them (not recorded which). These receptors all stem from an adult woman who had mild COVID-19 (a few samples of this study predate the infection). Cell type and time point are not known.

The genes are TRBV29-1 and TRBJ2-1; the D is unclear. Looked up from germline, CDR1 is SQVTM and CDR2 is ANQGSEA. The V end was cut by 2 bases, the J end by 9 bases, with 8 bases between. The CDR3 length is 11 residues. The CDR3 nucleotides are TGCAGCGTTGAACCGGGCCTTGAGCAGTTCTTC. Protein sequence: CSVEPGLEQFF.

This chain connects TRBV15 to TRBJ1-1; a weak D match, TRBD1 (6 bases). The CDR3 spans 17 residues. The germline V gene encodes CDR1 LNHNV and CDR2 YYDKDF (reference sequence). V lost 1 base and J lost 1, with 16 bases in between. CDR3 amino acids: CATSRAAGGARNTEAFF. The CDR3 region has the DNA TGTGCCACCAGCAGAGCGGCTGGGGGGGCAAGGAACACTGAAGCTTTCTTT.

There are a few counts of this clonotype. CDR3 region: CSARVRADGTYEQYF. CDR3 bases: TGCAGTGCTAGAGTACGGGCGGATGGGACCTACGAGCAGTACTTC. The chain uses TRBV20-1 and TRBJ2-7; D is unresolved. The CDR3 spans 15 residues. In germline, CDR1 is DFQATT, CDR2 SNEGSKA (reference sequence). Trimming left V 1 base short and J 2 bases short, with 15 bases between.

This chain connects TRBV4-3 to TRBJ2-7, with 11 bases identical to TRBD2. There are 15 residues in the CDR3. Per the germline V gene, CDR1 is LGHNA and CDR2 is YSLEER. The junction had 9 bases not matched to a gene; V was cut back by 4 bases and J by 7 bases. In nucleotides, the CDR3 is TGCGCCAGCAGCCGCGACGTAGCGGGAGGGATTGAGCAGTACTTC. This gives the protein CASSRDVAGGIEQYF.

The V call is TRBV7-9, the J call TRBJ1-1, with D possibly being TRBD1 (5 bases). Trimming removed 5 bases from V and 4 bases from J, with 23 bases in between. In germline, CDR1 is SEHNR, CDR2 FQNEAQ (reference sequence). CDR3 length: 17 residues. The chain's CDR3 is CASSPTSEHRRSTEAFF. The CDR3 bases are TGTGCCAGCAGCCCTACGTCGGAACACAGGAGGAGCACTGAAGCTTTCTTT. Supplemented by reference TRBV7-9 and TRBJ1-1, the full variable domain reads DTGVSQNPRHKITKRGQNVTFRCDPISEHNRLYWYRQTLGQGPEFLTYFQNEAQLEKSRLLSDRFSAERPKGSFSTLEIQRTEQGDSAMYLCASSPTSEHRRSTEAFFGQGTRLTVV.

The chain combines TRBV20-1 with TRBJ2-1; 8 positions agree with TRBD2. Germline V gives CDR1 DFQATT, CDR2 SNEGSKA (reference sequence). Unmatched junction bases numbered 17, after V lost 3 bases and J lost 7 bases. The CDR3 runs 17 residues. This chain's CDR3 is CSARAGRSSGFWNEQFF. Here the CDR3 DNA reads TGCAGTGCTAGGGCGGGGCGGTCTAGCGGGTTTTGGAATGAGCAGTTCTTC.

CDR3 DNA sequence: TGTGCCAGCAGCGACGGGCACTCTGGGGCCAACGTCCTGACTTTC. Protein product: CASSDGHSGANVLTF. The chain recombines TRBV6-5 with TRBJ2-6; unclear D gene. The CDR3 loop spans 15 amino acids. Between the trimmed V and J ends, which lost 6 bases and 0 bases, there was a span of 9 bases. The germline gives CDR1 MNHEY, CDR2 SVGAGI.

This clonotype was found a few times. The chain is built from TRBV14 and TRBJ2-3, with TRBD2 matching over 8 bases. V lost 3 bases, J lost 8 bases, and 10 bases stayed unmatched. The CDR3 runs to 15 residues. The germline V gene has CDR1 SGHDN and CDR2 FVKESK. The CDR3 sequence: CASSHGGGGRSTQYF. The CDR3 nucleotides are TGTGCCAGCAGCCATGGTGGCGGGGGGCGGAGTACGCAGTATTTT.

This clonotype was counted a few times. The CDR3 DNA sequence: TGTGCCAGCAGCCAAGGATCCGGTGCCTACTATGGCTACACCTTC. Translating it yields CASSQGSGAYYGYTF. The rearrangement links TRBV3-1 to TRBJ1-2; D remains ambiguous. Trimming shortened V by 1 base and J by 3 bases, and 12 bases separated the two germline ends. The CDR3 covers 15 residues. CDR1 is LGHDT, CDR2 YNNKEL, per germline (reference sequence).

V usage is TRBV5-5 and J usage is TRBJ1-2; D ambiguous. The CDR3 covers 13 residues. The V and J ends lost 1 base and 5 bases respectively, with 9 bases between them. Germline V gene sequence: CDR1 SGHKS, CDR2 YYEKEE (reference sequence). CDR3 sequence: CASSLSRVYGYTF. DNA of the CDR3: TGTGCCAGCAGCTTGAGTCGGGTTTATGGCTACACCTTC.

There are many counts of this clonotype. The gene calls are TRBV18 and TRBJ2-5; TRBD1 might be the D (5 bases). Germline loops: CDR1 KGHSH, CDR2 LQKENI. The CDR3 has 13 residues. The V and J ends lost 3 bases and 5 bases respectively, with 10 bases between them. CDR3 sequence: CASSPFPGETQYF. DNA for the CDR3: TGTGCCAGCTCACCGTTTCCAGGGGAGACCCAGTACTTC.

This chain joins TRBV6-6 and TRBJ1-5; D is ambiguous. Trimming took 1 base from V and 0 from J, leaving 7 bases between them. The germline V gene has CDR1 MNHNY and CDR2 SVGAGI (reference sequence). This CDR3 has 15 residues. CDR3 residues: CASSYYGVSNQPQHF. In DNA, the CDR3 is TGTGCCAGCAGTTACTACGGGGTTAGCAATCAGCCCCAGCATTTT.

This clonotype was detected a few times. The genes are TRBV25-1 and TRBJ1-1; D gene unclear. This CDR3 is 15 amino acids long. Trimming left V 1 base short and J 0 bases short, with 9 bases between. The germline CDR1 and CDR2 sequences are MGHDK and SYGVNS. The CDR3 nucleotides are TGTGCCAGCAGTGAATCCGGCAGCATGAACACTGAAGCTTTCTTT. Residues: CASSESGSMNTEAFF.

The chain combines TRBV19 with TRBJ1-3, with D uncertain. V was pared by 5 bases and J by 1 base, with 9 bases between. This CDR3 spans 14 amino acids. Germline V gene lookup returns CDR1 LNHDA and CDR2 SQIVND (reference sequence). The CDR3 coding sequence is TGTGCCAGTAGTGGTCGGACTTCTGGAAACACCATATATTTT. It specifies CASSGRTSGNTIYF.

The rearrangement uses TRBV24-1 and TRBJ2-3, with 8 bases lining up with TRBD2. CDR1 is KGHDR, CDR2 SFDVKD, per germline. The CDR3 is 15 amino acids. The ends lost 9 bases at V and 5 bases at J; junction bases unmatched: 12. Here the CDR3 DNA reads TGTGCCACCTCCGAGGCGGGGGGCAAAGGAGATACGCAGTATTTT. This encodes CATSEAGGKGDTQYF.

The chain is built from TRBV5-1 and TRBJ2-7; no clear D. The CDR3 totals 14 residues. Germline-derived CDR1 and CDR2 are SGHRS and YFSETQ. Trimming took off 2 bases at V and 2 bases at J, with 11 bases between the two ends. The chain's CDR3 is CASSFGDRTYEQYF. The DNA of the CDR3 is TGCGCCAGCAGCTTTGGGGATCGTACCTACGAGCAGTACTTC.

This clonotype was found a few times. The chain joins TRBV11-2 to TRBJ1-4; no definite D call. The V and J ends lost 0 bases and 1 base respectively, with 12 bases between them. Germline CDR1 SGHAT, CDR2 FQNNGV. CDR3 size: 17 residues. CDR3 protein: CASSLDIWQRTNEKLFF. CDR3 bases: TGTGCCAGCAGCTTAGATATATGGCAGAGAACTAATGAAAAACTGTTTTTT. The entire variable domain, with the rest obtained from reference TRBV11-2 and TRBJ1-4, is as follows: EAGVAQSPRYKIIEKRQSVAFWCNPISGHATLYWYQQILGQGPKLLIQFQNNGVVDDSQLPKDRFSAERLKGVDSTLKIQPAKLEDSAVYLCASSLDIWQRTNEKLFFGSGTQLSVL.

The chain combines TRBV19 with TRBJ1-2; D call uncertain. V gave up 3 bases and J gave up 8 bases, with 13 bases separating them. The CDR3 is 13 amino acids. Per the germline V gene, CDR1 is LNHDA and CDR2 is SQIVND (reference sequence). CDR3 protein: CASSMDLVGGYTF. CDR3 nucleotides: TGTGCCAGTAGTATGGATCTCGTGGGGGGCTACACCTTC.

This clonotype was counted many times. V gene TRBV7-6 combines with J gene TRBJ2-7, with 7 bases lining up with TRBD1. The germline CDR1 and CDR2 sequences are SGHVS and FNYEAQ. The CDR3 is made up of 13 amino acids. Trimming cost V 2 bases and J 4 bases; bases outside gene matches: 2. CDR3 amino acids: CASSLNRGYEQYF. CDR3 nucleotides: TGTGCCAGCAGCTTAAACAGGGGTTACGAGCAGTACTTC.

CDR3 coding DNA: TGTGCCACCAGCAGAGCCGGGACAGGGGGTTCTGGCACTGAAGCTTTCTTT. This codes for CATSRAGTGGSGTEAFF. J is TRBJ1-1 and V is TRBV15; 11 bases fit TRBD1. The J segment lost 4 bases and the V segment lost 1 base, leaving 8 bases of the junction unmatched. Per germline, CDR1 LNHNV and CDR2 YYDKDF (reference sequence). This CDR3 region has 17 residues.

The chain couples TRBV5-1 to TRBJ2-7; D gene ambiguous. Germline loops: CDR1 SGHRS, CDR2 YFSETQ. This CDR3 has 12 residues. Between the trimmed V and J ends, which lost 0 bases and 4 bases, there was a span of 5 bases. In DNA, the CDR3 is TGCGCCAGCAGCTTGGAACAGTACGAGCAGTACTTC. This encodes CASSLEQYEQYF.

This chain uses TRBV10-3 with TRBJ2-7; no clear D. The CDR3 contains 12 residues. V was pared by 2 bases and J by 6 bases, with 8 bases between. Germline V CDR1 and CDR2: ENHRY, SYGVKD. CDR3 DNA: TGTGCCATCAGTGAGCAGGTTCCCGAGCAGTACTTC. Its translation is CAISEQVPEQYF.

This rearrangement joins TRBV20-1 to TRBJ2-1; TRBD2 matches 9 bases. Looked up from germline, CDR1 is DFQATT and CDR2 is SNEGSKA (reference sequence). The CDR3 is 20 amino acids. Trimming removed 2 bases from V and 0 bases from J; junction bases left unmatched: 17. The CDR3 DNA sequence: TGCAGTGCTAGATACCCCGGGACTAGCTGGGTCAGGAGCTCCTACAATGAGCAGTTCTTC. It specifies CSARYPGTSWVRSSYNEQFF.

This clonotype was seen more than once but under ten times. This sequence joins TRBV27 and TRBJ2-3; D ambiguous. Trimming removed 5 bases from V and 9 bases from J, with 0 bases in between. CDR1 is MNHEY, CDR2 SMNVEV, per germline (reference sequence). The CDR3 extends over 8 amino acids. The CDR3 is CASSTQYF. CDR3 coding DNA: TGTGCCAGCAGTACGCAGTATTTT.

V and J are TRBV4-3 and TRBJ2-7; the match to TRBD1 covers 8 bases. Trimming at V came to 4 bases and at J to 6 bases, leaving 8 bases not matched to a gene. Per the germline V gene, CDR1 is LGHNA and CDR2 is YSLEER. The length of the CDR3 is 14 residues. This chain's CDR3 is CASSPQGAKGEQYF. The CDR3 DNA reads as TGCGCCAGCAGCCCGCAGGGGGCCAAGGGCGAGCAGTACTTC.

This clonotype was counted between two and nine times. The chain has TRBV5-1 and TRBJ2-5, with 7 bases lining up with TRBD2. This CDR3 has 13 amino acids. Germline values: CDR1 SGHRS, CDR2 YFSETQ. Trimming took 4 bases from V and 5 from J; bases not matched to a gene: 5. CDR3 DNA: TGCGCCAGCAGCAGGGACTACCGGGAGACCCAGTACTTC. This encodes CASSRDYRETQYF.

The CDR3 DNA reads as TGTGCCAGCAGTTTAAAACCTCCTCCATCCCCCTACGAGCAGTACTTC. Protein sequence: CASSLKPPPSPYEQYF. The chain is built from TRBV28 and TRBJ2-7; D ambiguous. Germline V CDR1 and CDR2: MDHEN, SYDVKM. The CDR3 runs 16 residues. The ends were cut back, 2 bases at V and 2 bases at J, with 16 bases in the middle.

This sequence joins TRBV7-3 and TRBJ2-5; tentative D call: TRBD2 (6 bases). Germline lookup yields CDR1 SGHTA and CDR2 FQGTGA. The CDR3 is made up of 15 amino acids. V lost 0 bases to trimming and J lost 5 bases, with 13 bases between them. The CDR3 here is CASSLTGLGGETQYF. CDR3 nucleotide sequence: TGTGCCAGCAGCTTAACGGGACTCGGAGGGGAGACCCAGTACTTC.

This clonotype was detected many times. J is TRBJ2-7 and V is TRBV4-1; D perhaps matches TRBD1 (5 bases). V lost 4 bases and J 7 bases, leaving 20 bases between the germline ends. From germline, CDR1 is MGHRA and CDR2 YSYEKL. This CDR3 region has 15 residues. In DNA form, the CDR3 reads TGCGCCAGCAGCCTCACCTTGGGCAGGGCGGAGGAGCAGTACTTC. It codes for CASSLTLGRAEEQYF.

The chain combines TRBV20-1 with TRBJ2-3, with D unclear. The germline V gene has CDR1 DFQATT and CDR2 SNEGSKA (reference sequence). CDR3 length equals 14 residues. The germline V and J ends were trimmed by 6 bases and 1 base, with 14 bases remaining between them. The CDR3 region has the DNA TGCAGTGCCCGAAGGCAGCCTGGCACAGATACGCAGTATTTT. This translates into CSARRQPGTDTQYF.